This T cell receptor (beta chain) was found in a study of T-cell memory formation after mild COVID-19. There are a few counts of this clonotype. Its antigen is currently unknown. Germline assignment: CDR1 SGDLS and CDR2 YYNGEE. The V end lost 2 bases, the J end lost 3 bases, and 11 bases lay between the germline ends. This CDR3 spans 14 amino acids. 5'RACE primed from the constant segment yielded TCR alpha and TCR beta cDNA libraries bearing sample barcodes and UMIs. TCRdb independently ran MiXCR on the 5' RACE reads; one entry per CDR3 protein. The table records 470,000 or so distinct CDR3 sequences, 20% of them present only once. General study results and limits: Largely, contracting CD4+ clones fell within CM and EM, and contracting CD8+ clones within EMRA. Day 15 to 85 contracting clones showed balanced CD4/CD8; day 15 to 37 expanders favored CD4+. Specificity for SARS-CoV-2 was not confirmed among the second-wave clones peaking on day 37.

The source material was PBMCs or a T cell subset sorted from them (not recorded which). The clonotype comes from an adult woman who had mild COVID-19 (a few samples of this study predate the infection). Cell type and time point are not known. The chain couples TRBV9 to TRBJ1-1; D unclear. CDR3 nucleotide sequence: TGTGCCAGCAGCGTGTGGGGTGGGGACACTGAAGCTTTCTTT. Encoded protein: CASSVWGGDTEAFF. The variable domain in full, with the rest retrieved from reference TRBV9 and TRBJ1-1, is DSGVTQTPKHLITATGQRVTLRCSPRSGDLSVYWYQQSLDQGLQFLIQYYNGEERAKGNILERFSAQQFPDLHSELNLSSLELGDSALYFCASSVWGGDTEAFFGQGTRLTVV.